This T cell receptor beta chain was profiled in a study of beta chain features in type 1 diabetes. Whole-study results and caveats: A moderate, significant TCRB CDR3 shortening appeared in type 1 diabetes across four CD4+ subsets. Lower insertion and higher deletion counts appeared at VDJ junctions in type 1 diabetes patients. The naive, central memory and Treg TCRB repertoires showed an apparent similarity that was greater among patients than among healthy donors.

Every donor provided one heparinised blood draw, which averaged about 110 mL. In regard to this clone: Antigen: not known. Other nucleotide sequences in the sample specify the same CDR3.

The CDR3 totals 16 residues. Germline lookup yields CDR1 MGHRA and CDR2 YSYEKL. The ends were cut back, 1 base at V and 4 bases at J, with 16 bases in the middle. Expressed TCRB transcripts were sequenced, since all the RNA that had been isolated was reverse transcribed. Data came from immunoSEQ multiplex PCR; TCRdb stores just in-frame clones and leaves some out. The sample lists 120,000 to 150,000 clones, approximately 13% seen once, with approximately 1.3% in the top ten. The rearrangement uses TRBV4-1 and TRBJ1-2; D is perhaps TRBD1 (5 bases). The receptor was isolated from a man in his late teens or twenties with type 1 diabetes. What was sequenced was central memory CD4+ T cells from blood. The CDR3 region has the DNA TGCGCCAGCAGCCAAGTAGGGTCGGGGGACGTCTATGGCTACACCTTC. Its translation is CASSQVGSGDVYGYTF.